What follows are 5 T cell receptor beta chains derived from one specimen sequenced in a study of OX40 agonist ivuxolimab in advanced cancers. Produced via immunoSEQ multiplex PCR; TCRdb's table is partial and in-frame only. The sample shows about 84,000 clones, approximately 80% of them seen only once. The sample consisted of CD4+ or CD8+ T cells sorted from blood, taken in a trial of the OX40 agonist ivuxolimab. The source is an adult with an advanced solid tumor such as melanoma, head and neck, liver or kidney cancer.

This rearrangement joins TRBV19 to TRBJ1-1; D call uncertain. V lost 7 bases and J 2 bases, leaving 17 bases between the germline ends. The germline V gene encodes CDR1 LNHDA and CDR2 SQIVND (reference sequence). CDR3 length: 15 amino acids. CDR3 nucleotides: TGTGCCAGTACCTATAGTTGGGTCACCAACACTGAAGCTTTCTTT. This sequence encodes CASTYSWVTNTEAFF.

The V gene is TRBV5-1, the J gene TRBJ2-3; D gene ambiguous. The CDR3 is made up of 15 amino acids. V dropped 0 bases and J dropped 0 bases, with 8 bases sitting between them. Germline V gene sequence: CDR1 SGHRS, CDR2 YFSETQ. The CDR3 spells CASSLGVRSTDTQYF. CDR3 nucleotide sequence: TGCGCCAGCAGCTTGGGGGTTAGGAGCACAGATACGCAGTATTTT.

The V and J genes are TRBV28 and TRBJ2-2; D ambiguous. CDR3 length: 13 amino acids. Deletions cut 7 bases from V and 1 base from J, with 7 bases between. From germline, CDR1 is MDHEN and CDR2 SYDVKM. The chain's CDR3 is CASMWENTGELFF. In DNA form, the CDR3 reads TGTGCCAGCATGTGGGAGAACACCGGGGAGCTGTTTTTT.

The chain recombines TRBV6-1 with TRBJ2-5, with D unclear. The CDR3 sequence is 15 residues long. Germline V CDR1 and CDR2: MNHNS, SASEGT. V lost 2 bases, J lost 5 bases, and 15 bases lay in between. Here the CDR3 reads CASSEMKGSWETQYF. The DNA of the CDR3 is TGTGCCAGCAGTGAAATGAAAGGCAGCTGGGAGACCCAGTACTTC.

CDR3 in amino acids: CASSLSGDQPQHF. The CDR3 nucleotides read TGTGCCAGCTCACTTTCAGGGGATCAGCCCCAGCATTTT. The chain links TRBV18 to TRBJ1-5, with TRBD1 as a possible D gene (6 bases). V dropped 4 bases and J dropped 5 bases, with 9 bases sitting between them. In germline, CDR1 is KGHSH, CDR2 LQKENI. The CDR3 has 13 amino acids. Filled out from reference TRBV18 and TRBJ1-5, the complete variable domain reads NAGVMQNPRHLVRRRGQEARLRCSPMKGHSHVYWYRQLPEEGLKFMVYLQKENIIDESGMPKERFSAEFPKEGPSILRIQQVVRGDSAAYFCASSLSGDQPQHFGDGTRLSIL.